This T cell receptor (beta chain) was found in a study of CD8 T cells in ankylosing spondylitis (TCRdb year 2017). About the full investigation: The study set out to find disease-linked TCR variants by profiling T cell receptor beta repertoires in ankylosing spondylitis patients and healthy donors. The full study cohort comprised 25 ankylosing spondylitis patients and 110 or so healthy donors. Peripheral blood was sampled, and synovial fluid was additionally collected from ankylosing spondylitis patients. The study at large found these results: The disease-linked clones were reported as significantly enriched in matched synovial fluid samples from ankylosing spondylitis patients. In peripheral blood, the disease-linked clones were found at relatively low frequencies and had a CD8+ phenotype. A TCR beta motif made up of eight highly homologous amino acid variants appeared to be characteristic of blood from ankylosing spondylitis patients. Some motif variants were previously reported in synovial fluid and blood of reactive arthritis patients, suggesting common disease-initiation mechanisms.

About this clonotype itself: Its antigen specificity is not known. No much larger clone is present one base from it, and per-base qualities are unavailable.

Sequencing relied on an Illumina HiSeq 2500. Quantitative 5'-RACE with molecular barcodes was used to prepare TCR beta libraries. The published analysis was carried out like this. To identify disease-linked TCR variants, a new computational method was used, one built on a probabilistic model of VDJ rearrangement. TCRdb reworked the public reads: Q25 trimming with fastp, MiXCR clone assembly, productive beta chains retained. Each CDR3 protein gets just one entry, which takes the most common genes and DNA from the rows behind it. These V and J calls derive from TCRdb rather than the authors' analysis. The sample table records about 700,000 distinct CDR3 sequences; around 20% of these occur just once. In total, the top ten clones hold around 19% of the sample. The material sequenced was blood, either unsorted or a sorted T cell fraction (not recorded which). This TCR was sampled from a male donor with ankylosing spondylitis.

The CDR3 region: CSARKRGDVPEQYF. Here is the DNA: TGCAGTGCTAGGAAGCGGGGGGATGTCCCTGAGCAGTACTTC. The chain is assembled from TRBV20-1 and TRBJ2-7; 9 bases in the middle match TRBD2. The germline V gene (reference sequence) provides CDR1 DFQATT and CDR2 SNEGSKA. Germline trimming: 3 bases from V, 7 bases from J; junction bases outside gene matches: 10. The CDR3, cysteine through phenylalanine, is 14 amino acids long. Just the 42-base CDR3 DNA is kept, in frame starting at base 1.